This T cell receptor (beta chain) was found in a study of Graves' ophthalmopathy and Graves' hyperthyroidism. Study-level findings and limits: Using a 13-signature model, the authors split ophthalmopathy from stable hyperthyroidism, with around 85% sensitivity and approximately 84% specificity.

The V and J ends lost 7 bases and 4 bases, in that order; junction bases with no gene match: 2. Germline values: CDR1 SGHVS, CDR2 FQNEAQ. The length of the CDR3 is 12 residues. This clonotype was seen many times. The target antigen is unknown. Ophthalmopathy donors were characterized by moderate-to-severe activity, CAS of at least 3, NOSPECS of at least 4, and duration under 3 months. The source of the PBMCs was approximately 9.5 ml of fresh peripheral blood. Amplification targeted the TCR beta CDR3 regions, with RNA transcripts as the source material. RT-PCR in the first round used HTBI primers; a second-round multiplex PCR followed. TCRdb independently ran MiXCR on the multiplex PCR reads; one entry per CDR3 protein. The sample has over 650,000 distinct CDR3 sequences; just over 40% are singletons.

The V call is TRBV7-8, the J call TRBJ2-7, with 9 nucleotides matching TRBD1. Sequencing was carried out using peripheral blood. The clonotype was recovered from an adult man with Graves' ophthalmopathy. The CDR3 reads CASKDRGYEQYF. In DNA, the CDR3 is TGTGCCAGCAAGGACAGGGGATACGAGCAGTACTTC.